The sequence of this TCR beta chain was determined in a study of cytomegalovirus exposure and HLA in healthy donors. Broader study findings: One cluster of highly shared sequence variants probably arose as a sequencing artifact. Rarity marked most TCR sequences, yet some public TCRs occurred in many donors. Common viral pathogens were later found to be apparently linked to several of the most significant clusters. The productive fraction for most TCR beta V segments was about 90% or about 30% in an earlier analysis.

Primers: 60 Vbeta forward and 13 Jbeta reverse. Profiled with immunoSEQ multiplex PCR; TCRdb holds only in-frame clones, not every one. The sample includes about 150,000 clones, around 82% seen only once; the top ten take under 7.5%. Turning to this clone: The antigen remains unidentified.

Sequencing input: PBMCs. The clonotype was recovered from a woman aged 45-65 years in good health and CMV-seropositive.

The CDR3 region is CASSRGVPPYEQYF. Here the CDR3 DNA reads TGTGCCAGCTCTCGGGGGGTACCACCCTACGAGCAGTACTTC. V usage is TRBV5-4 and J usage is TRBJ2-7, with 7 bases lining up with TRBD2. The CDR3 is 14 amino acids. Germline assignment: CDR1 SGHNT and CDR2 YYREEE (reference sequence). The V gene end was trimmed by 7 bases and the J gene end by 2 bases; junction bases not matched to a gene: 9. Full variable domain (missing parts from reference TRBV5-4 and TRBJ2-7): ETGVTQSPTHLIKTRGQQVTLRCSSQSGHNTVSWYQQALGQGPQFIFQYYREEENGRGNFPPRFSGLQFPNYSSELNVNALELDDSALYLCASSRGVPPYEQYFGPGTRLTVT.